This T cell receptor (beta chain) was sequenced for a study of cytomegalovirus exposure and HLA in healthy donors. Study-level findings and limits: TCR beta sequences reportedly predicted most subjects' HLA-A and HLA-B alleles accurately. Analyzed later, most CMV-associated TCR beta chains appeared HLA-restricted. In a later analysis, TCR association rates varied by HLA locus: DRB1 most, HLA-C fewest.

PCR used 60 Vbeta primers and 13 Jbeta primers. This table comes from immunoSEQ multiplex PCR, and its TCRdb copy is limited to in-frame clones, with some not included. The table records roughly 180,000 clones, approximately 81% of them present only once. As to this clone: Its specificity is unknown.

V lost 7 bases and J 3 bases, leaving 7 bases between the germline ends. The V gene's germline CDR1 is MDHEN and CDR2 SYDVKM. The length of the CDR3 is 11 residues. Sequencing was done on a sample of PBMCs. The TCR comes from a woman aged 18-29 years in good health and CMV-seronegative. The chain combines TRBV28 with TRBJ2-7, with a possible D match to TRBD2 (5 bases). The CDR3 region has the DNA TGTGCCAGCACTAGCTACTACGAGCAGTACTTC. It codes for CASTSYYEQYF. Looking up the rest from reference TRBV28 and TRBJ2-7 gives the full variable domain: DVKVTQSSRYLVKRTGEKVFLECVQDMDHENMFWYRQDPGLGLRLIYFSYDVKMKEKGDIPEGYSVSREKKERFSLILESASTNQTSMYLCASTSYYEQYFGPGTRLTVT.